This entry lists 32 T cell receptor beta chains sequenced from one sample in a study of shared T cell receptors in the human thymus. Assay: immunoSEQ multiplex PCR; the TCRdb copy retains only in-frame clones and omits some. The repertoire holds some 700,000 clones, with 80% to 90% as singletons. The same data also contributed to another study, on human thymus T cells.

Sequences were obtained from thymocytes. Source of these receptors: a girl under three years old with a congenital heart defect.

The CDR3 region has the DNA TGTGCCAGCAGCTACAACCCCAGGGGACACGAGACCCAGTACTTC. It translates to CASSYNPRGHETQYF. The gene calls are TRBV7-9 and TRBJ2-5, with D maybe TRBD1 (6 bases). CDR3 length: 15 residues. Germline values: CDR1 SEHNR, CDR2 FQNEAQ (reference sequence). The V gene lost 4 bases and the J gene lost 5 bases, with 17 bases spanning the gap.

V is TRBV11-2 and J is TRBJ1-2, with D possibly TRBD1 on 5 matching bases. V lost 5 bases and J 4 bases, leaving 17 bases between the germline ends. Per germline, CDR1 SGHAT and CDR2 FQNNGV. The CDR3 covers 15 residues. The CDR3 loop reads CASSEDLPQGYGYTF. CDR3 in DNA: TGTGCCAGCAGCGAAGACCTTCCCCAGGGCTATGGCTACACCTTC.

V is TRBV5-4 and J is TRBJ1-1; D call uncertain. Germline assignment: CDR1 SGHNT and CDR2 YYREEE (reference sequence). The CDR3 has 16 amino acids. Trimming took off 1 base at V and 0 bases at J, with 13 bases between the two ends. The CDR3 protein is CASSLTPGLMNTEAFF. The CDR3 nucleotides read TGTGCCAGCAGCTTGACACCAGGCCTTATGAACACTGAAGCTTTCTTT. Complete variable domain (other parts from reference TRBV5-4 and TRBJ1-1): ETGVTQSPTHLIKTRGQQVTLRCSSQSGHNTVSWYQQALGQGPQFIFQYYREEENGRGNFPPRFSGLQFPNYSSELNVNALELDDSALYLCASSLTPGLMNTEAFFGQGTRLTVV.

The CDR3 is CASSFWETGGNYGYTF. DNA for the CDR3: TGCGCCAGCAGCTTCTGGGAAACCGGGGGAAATTATGGCTACACCTTC. The chain uses TRBV5-1 and TRBJ1-2; D might be TRBD1 (5 bases). This CDR3 contains 16 residues. V was cut by 2 bases and J by 5 bases, with 19 bases left in between. Germline loops: CDR1 SGHRS, CDR2 YFSETQ.

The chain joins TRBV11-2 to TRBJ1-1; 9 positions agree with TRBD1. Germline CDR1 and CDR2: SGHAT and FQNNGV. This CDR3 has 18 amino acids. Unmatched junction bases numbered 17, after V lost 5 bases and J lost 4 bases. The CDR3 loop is CASSQGVPGQGRATEAFF. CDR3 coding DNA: TGTGCCAGCAGCCAAGGAGTCCCGGGACAGGGACGGGCCACTGAAGCTTTCTTT. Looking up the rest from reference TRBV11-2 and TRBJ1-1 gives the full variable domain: EAGVAQSPRYKIIEKRQSVAFWCNPISGHATLYWYQQILGQGPKLLIQFQNNGVVDDSQLPKDRFSAERLKGVDSTLKIQPAKLEDSAVYLCASSQGVPGQGRATEAFFGQGTRLTVV.

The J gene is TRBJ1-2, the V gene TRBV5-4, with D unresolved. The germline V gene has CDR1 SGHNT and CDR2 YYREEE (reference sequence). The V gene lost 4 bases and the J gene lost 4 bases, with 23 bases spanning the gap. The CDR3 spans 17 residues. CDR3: CASSMLVGSERRYGYTF. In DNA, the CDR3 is TGTGCCAGCAGCATGCTGGTCGGGAGCGAACGGCGCTATGGCTACACCTTC.

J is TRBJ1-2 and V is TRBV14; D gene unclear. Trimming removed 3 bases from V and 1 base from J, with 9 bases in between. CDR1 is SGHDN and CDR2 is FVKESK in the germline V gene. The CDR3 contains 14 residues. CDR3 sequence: CASSHREFNYGYTF. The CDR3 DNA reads TGTGCCAGCAGCCATCGGGAGTTTAACTATGGCTACACCTTC. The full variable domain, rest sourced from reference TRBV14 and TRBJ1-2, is EAGVTQFPSHSVIEKGQTVTLRCDPISGHDNLYWYRRVMGKEIKFLLHFVKESKQDESGMPNNRFLAERTGGTYSTLKVQPAELEDSGVYFCASSHREFNYGYTFGSGTRLTVV.

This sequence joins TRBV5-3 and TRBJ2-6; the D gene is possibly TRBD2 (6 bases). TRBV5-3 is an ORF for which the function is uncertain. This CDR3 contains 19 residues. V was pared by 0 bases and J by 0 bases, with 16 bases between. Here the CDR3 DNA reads TGTGCCAGAAGCTTGGACGGGACTCTGGTAGGCTCTGGGGCCAACGTCCTGACTTTC. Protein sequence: CARSLDGTLVGSGANVLTF.

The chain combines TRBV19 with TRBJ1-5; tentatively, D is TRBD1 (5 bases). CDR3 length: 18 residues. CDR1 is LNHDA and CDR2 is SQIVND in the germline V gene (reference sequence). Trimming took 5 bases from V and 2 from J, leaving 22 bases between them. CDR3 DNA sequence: TGTGCCAGTAGTCCGGACACCGAACGGGTTAACGGCAATCAGCCCCAGCATTTT. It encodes CASSPDTERVNGNQPQHF. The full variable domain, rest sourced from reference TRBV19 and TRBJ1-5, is DGGITQSPKYLFRKEGQNVTLSCEQNLNHDAMYWYRQDPGQGLRLIYYSQIVNDFQKGDIAEGYSVSREKKESFPLTVTSAQKNPTAFYLCASSPDTERVNGNQPQHFGDGTRLSIL.

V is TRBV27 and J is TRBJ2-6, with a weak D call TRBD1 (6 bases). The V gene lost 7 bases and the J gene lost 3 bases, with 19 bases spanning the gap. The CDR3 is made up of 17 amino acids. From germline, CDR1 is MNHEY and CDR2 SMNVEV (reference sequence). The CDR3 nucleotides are TGTGCCAGCACCTCGCCCCTGGACAGAAGTGGGGCCAACGTCCTGACTTTC. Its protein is CASTSPLDRSGANVLTF.

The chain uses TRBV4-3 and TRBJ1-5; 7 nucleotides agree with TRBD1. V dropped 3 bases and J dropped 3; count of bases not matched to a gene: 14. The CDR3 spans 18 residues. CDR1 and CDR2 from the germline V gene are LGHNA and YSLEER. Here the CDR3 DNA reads TGCGCCAGCAGCCAGGTCCACGAGGGGACAGAAGACAATCAGCCCCAGCATTTT. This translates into CASSQVHEGTEDNQPQHF.

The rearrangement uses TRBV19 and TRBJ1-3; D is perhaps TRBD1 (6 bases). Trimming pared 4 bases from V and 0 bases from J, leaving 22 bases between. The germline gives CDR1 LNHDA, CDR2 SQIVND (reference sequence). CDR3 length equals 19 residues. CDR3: CASSTPGTSQMSSGNTIYF. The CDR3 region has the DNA TGTGCCAGTAGTACCCCCGGGACAAGTCAGATGTCCTCTGGAAACACCATATATTTT.

CDR3 nucleotides: TGCGCCAGCAGCCACCCTACAGGGGGCAACTATGGCTACACCTTC. Translation: CASSHPTGGNYGYTF. V and J are TRBV4-1 and TRBJ1-2, with 9 bases fitting TRBD1. This CDR3 has 15 amino acids. In germline, CDR1 is MGHRA, CDR2 YSYEKL. J was trimmed by 2 bases and V by 3 bases; bases with no gene match: 4.

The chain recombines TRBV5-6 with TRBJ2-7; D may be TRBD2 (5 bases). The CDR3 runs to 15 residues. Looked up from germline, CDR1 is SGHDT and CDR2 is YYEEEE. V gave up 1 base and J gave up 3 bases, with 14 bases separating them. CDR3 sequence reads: CASSLIGRRFYEQYF. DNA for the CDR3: TGTGCCAGCAGCTTGATTGGCAGGAGGTTCTACGAGCAGTACTTC.

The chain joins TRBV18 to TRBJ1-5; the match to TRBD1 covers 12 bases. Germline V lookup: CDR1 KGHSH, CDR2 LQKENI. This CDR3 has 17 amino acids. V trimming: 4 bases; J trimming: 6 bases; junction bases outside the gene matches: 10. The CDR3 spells CASSRAGQGAPGQPQHF. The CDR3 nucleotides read TGTGCCAGCTCACGAGCGGGACAGGGGGCGCCGGGTCAGCCCCAGCATTTT.

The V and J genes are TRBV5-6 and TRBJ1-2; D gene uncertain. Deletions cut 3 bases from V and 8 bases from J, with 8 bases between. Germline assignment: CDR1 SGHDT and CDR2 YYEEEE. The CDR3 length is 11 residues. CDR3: CASSYHTGYTF. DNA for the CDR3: TGTGCCAGCAGCTACCACACGGGCTACACCTTC. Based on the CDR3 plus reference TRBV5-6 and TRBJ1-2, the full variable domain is DAGVTQSPTHLIKTRGQQVTLRCSPKSGHDTVSWYQQALGQGPQFIFQYYEEEERQRGNFPDRFSGHQFPNYSSELNVNALLLGDSALYLCASSYHTGYTFGSGTRLTVV.

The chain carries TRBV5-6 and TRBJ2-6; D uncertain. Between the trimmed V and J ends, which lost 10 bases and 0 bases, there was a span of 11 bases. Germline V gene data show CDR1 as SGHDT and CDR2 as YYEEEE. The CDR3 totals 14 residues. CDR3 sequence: CAQSRSSGANVLTF. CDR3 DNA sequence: TGTGCCCAAAGTCGGTCCTCTGGGGCCAACGTCCTGACTTTC.

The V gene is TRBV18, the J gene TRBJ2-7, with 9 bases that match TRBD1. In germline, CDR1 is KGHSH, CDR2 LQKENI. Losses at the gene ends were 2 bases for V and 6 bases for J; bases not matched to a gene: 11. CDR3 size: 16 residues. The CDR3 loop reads CASSPRKQGALGEQYF. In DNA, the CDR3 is TGTGCCAGCTCACCAAGAAAACAGGGGGCTCTTGGCGAGCAGTACTTC. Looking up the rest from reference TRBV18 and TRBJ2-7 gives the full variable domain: NAGVMQNPRHLVRRRGQEARLRCSPMKGHSHVYWYRQLPEEGLKFMVYLQKENIIDESGMPKERFSAEFPKEGPSILRIQQVVRGDSAAYFCASSPRKQGALGEQYFGPGTRLTVT.

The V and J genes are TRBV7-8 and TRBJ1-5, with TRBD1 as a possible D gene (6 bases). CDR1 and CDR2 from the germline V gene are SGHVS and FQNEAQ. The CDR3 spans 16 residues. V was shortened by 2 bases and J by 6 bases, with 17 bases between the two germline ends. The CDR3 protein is CASSLIRGRRVQPQHF. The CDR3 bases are TGTGCCAGCAGCTTAATCAGGGGCAGGCGGGTTCAGCCCCAGCATTTT.

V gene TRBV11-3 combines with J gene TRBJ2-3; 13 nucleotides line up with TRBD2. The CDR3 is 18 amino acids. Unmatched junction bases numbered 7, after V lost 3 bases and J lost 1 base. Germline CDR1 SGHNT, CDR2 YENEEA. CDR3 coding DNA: TGTGCCAGCAGCTTTGGGACTAGCGGGGAAGCCCGCACAGATACGCAGTATTTT. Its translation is CASSFGTSGEARTDTQYF.

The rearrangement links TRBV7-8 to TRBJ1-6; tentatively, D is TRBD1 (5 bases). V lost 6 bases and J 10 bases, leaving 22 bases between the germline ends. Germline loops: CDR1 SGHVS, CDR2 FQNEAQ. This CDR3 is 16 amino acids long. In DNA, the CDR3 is TGTGCCAGCAGTTATTATGGATATGACAGTCCGTCACCCCTCCACTTT. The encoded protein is CASSYYGYDSPSPLHF.

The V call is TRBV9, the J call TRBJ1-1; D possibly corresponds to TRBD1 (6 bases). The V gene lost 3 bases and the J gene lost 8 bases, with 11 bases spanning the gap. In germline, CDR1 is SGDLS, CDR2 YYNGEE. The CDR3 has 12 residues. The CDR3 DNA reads TGTGCCAGCAGCGGAGACAGGAACGAAGCTTTCTTT. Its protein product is CASSGDRNEAFF.

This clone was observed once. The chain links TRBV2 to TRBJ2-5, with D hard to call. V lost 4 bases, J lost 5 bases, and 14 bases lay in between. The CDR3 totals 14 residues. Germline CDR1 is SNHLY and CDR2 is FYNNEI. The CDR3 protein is CASSAYRPHETQYF. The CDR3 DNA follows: TGTGCCAGCAGTGCTTACAGACCCCACGAGACCCAGTACTTC.

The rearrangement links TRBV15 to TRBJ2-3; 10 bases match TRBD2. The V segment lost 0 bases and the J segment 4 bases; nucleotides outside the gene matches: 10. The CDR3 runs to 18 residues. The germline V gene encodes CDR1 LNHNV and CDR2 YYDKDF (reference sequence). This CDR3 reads CATSREPRGAGGPDTQYF. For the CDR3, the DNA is TGTGCCACCAGCAGAGAGCCCAGAGGAGCGGGGGGGCCAGATACGCAGTATTTT.

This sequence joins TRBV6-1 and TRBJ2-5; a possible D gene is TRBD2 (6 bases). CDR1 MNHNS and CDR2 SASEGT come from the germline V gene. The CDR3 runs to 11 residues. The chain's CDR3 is CGLRGGETQYF. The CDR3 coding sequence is TGTGGATTGAGGGGAGGAGAGACCCAGTACTTC.

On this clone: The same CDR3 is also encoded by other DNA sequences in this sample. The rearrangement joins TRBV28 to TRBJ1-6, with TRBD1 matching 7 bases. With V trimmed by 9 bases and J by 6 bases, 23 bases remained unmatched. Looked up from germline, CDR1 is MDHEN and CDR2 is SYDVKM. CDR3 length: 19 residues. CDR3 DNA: TGTGCCAGTAGACCTAGGGACAGTCCAACAATACCCCCTAATTCACCCCTCCACTTT. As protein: CASRPRDSPTIPPNSPLHF.

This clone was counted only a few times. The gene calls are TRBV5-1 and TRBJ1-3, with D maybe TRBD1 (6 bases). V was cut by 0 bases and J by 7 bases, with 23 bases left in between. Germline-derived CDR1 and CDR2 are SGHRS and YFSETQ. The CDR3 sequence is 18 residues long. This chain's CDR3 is CASSLGQDIPIFRNTIYF. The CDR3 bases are TGCGCCAGCAGCTTGGGACAGGATATCCCGATATTCCGGAACACCATATATTTT.

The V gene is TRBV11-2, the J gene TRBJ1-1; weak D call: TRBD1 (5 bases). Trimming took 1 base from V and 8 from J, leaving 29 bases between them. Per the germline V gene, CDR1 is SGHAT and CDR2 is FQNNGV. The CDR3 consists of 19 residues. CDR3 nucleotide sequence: TGTGCCAGCAGCTTAGGATCACAGGCCCCCCTACTGCAACAATCCGAAGCTTTCTTT. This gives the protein CASSLGSQAPLLQQSEAFF.

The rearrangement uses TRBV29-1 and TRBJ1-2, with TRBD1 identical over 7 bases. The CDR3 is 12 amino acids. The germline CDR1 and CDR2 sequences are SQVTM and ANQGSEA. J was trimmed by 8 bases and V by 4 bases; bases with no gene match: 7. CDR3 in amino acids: CSVGRTGQGYTF. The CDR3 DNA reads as TGCAGCGTTGGACGGACAGGCCAGGGCTACACCTTC.

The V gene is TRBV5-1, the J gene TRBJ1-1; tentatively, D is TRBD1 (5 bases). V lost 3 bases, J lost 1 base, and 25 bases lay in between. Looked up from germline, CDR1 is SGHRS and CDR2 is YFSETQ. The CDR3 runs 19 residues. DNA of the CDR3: TGCGCCAGCAGCTCCCCTCGGGGGAAGGAAAACGATCGGAACACTGAAGCTTTCTTT. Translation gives CASSSPRGKENDRNTEAFF.

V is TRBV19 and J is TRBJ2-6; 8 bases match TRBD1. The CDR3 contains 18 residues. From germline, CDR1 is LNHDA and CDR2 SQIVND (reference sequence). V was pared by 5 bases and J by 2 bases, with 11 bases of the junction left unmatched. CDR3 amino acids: CASSALLIRGPGANVLTF. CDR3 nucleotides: TGTGCCAGTAGTGCACTACTAATCAGGGGGCCTGGGGCCAACGTCCTGACTTTC. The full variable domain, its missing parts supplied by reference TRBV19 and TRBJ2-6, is DGGITQSPKYLFRKEGQNVTLSCEQNLNHDAMYWYRQDPGQGLRLIYYSQIVNDFQKGDIAEGYSVSREKKESFPLTVTSAQKNPTAFYLCASSALLIRGPGANVLTFGAGSRLTVL.

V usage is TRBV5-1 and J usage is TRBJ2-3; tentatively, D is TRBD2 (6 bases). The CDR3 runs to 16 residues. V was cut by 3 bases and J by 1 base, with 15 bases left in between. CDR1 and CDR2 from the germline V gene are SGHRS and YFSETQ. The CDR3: CASSSQRPGGTDTQYF. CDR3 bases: TGCGCCAGCAGCTCTCAGCGACCGGGGGGCACAGATACGCAGTATTTT.